Listed below are T cell receptor beta chains from one sample, sequenced in a study of cytomegalovirus exposure and HLA in healthy donors. Clones were read by immunoSEQ multiplex PCR, and TCRdb kept only the in-frame ones, dropping some. The sample has around 170,000 clones; about 85% are singletons. The material sequenced was PBMCs. These receptor sequences come from a man in his fifties in good health and CMV-seronegative. The CDR3 runs from the conserved cysteine through the conserved F or W. Each record gives: J gene, V gene, clone size, D gene, CDR3 DNA, CDR3 protein. A D gene is named only where the DNA matches it firmly. A row's size may be missing; if present it is once, few, many or a size class.

j_call: TRBJ2-5; v_call: TRBV7-9; clone_size: -; d_call: TRBD2; cdr3_nt: TGTGCCAGCAGCTTAAAATCCCCGGGAGGGGGTAGCGAGACCCAGTACTTC; cdr3_aa: CASSLKSPGGGSETQYF
j_call: TRBJ1-6; v_call: TRBV28; clone_size: -; d_call: -; cdr3_nt: TGTGCCAGCAGTCCCCCCCCGAATGGCCCCGCCTATAATTCACCCCTCCACTTT; cdr3_aa: CASSPPPNGPAYNSPLHF
j_call: TRBJ1-5; v_call: TRBV10-1; clone_size: -; d_call: TRBD1; cdr3_nt: TGCGCCAGCAGTGAAGAGGAGGGACAGGGGGTAAGCAATCAGCCCCAGCATTTT; cdr3_aa: CASSEEEGQGVSNQPQHF
j_call: TRBJ2-5; v_call: TRBV15; clone_size: -; d_call: -; cdr3_nt: TGTGCCACCAGCAGAGAGGGGGCCAGAGTCTCCCAGTACTTC; cdr3_aa: CATSREGARVSQYF
j_call: TRBJ2-7; v_call: TRBV27; clone_size: -; d_call: TRBD2; cdr3_nt: TGTGCCAGCAGTTTGTTTGGCGGGGGGGCGTACGAGCAGTACTTC; cdr3_aa: CASSLFGGGAYEQYF
j_call: TRBJ1-4; v_call: TRBV7-9; clone_size: few; d_call: -; cdr3_nt: TGTGCCAGCAGCTTAGCGTCAGCAACTAATGAAAAACTGTTTTTT; cdr3_aa: CASSLASATNEKLFF
j_call: TRBJ2-2; v_call: TRBV28; clone_size: -; d_call: -; cdr3_nt: TGTGCCAGCAGCCCCCGGAGAGTAAACACCGGGGAGCTGTTTTTT; cdr3_aa: CASSPRRVNTGELFF
j_call: TRBJ2-1; v_call: TRBV7-9; clone_size: -; d_call: -; cdr3_nt: TGTGCCAGCAGCTTAGACACCAATGAGCAGTTCTTC; cdr3_aa: CASSLDTNEQFF
j_call: TRBJ1-5; v_call: TRBV16; clone_size: -; d_call: -; cdr3_nt: TGTGCCAGCAGCCCCCGGGGGGATCAGCCCCAGCATTTT; cdr3_aa: CASSPRGDQPQHF
j_call: TRBJ2-2; v_call: TRBV2; clone_size: -; d_call: TRBD2; cdr3_nt: TGTGCCAGCAGTGCTCCTAGCGGGGGGCTTACGGGCACCGGGGAGCTGTTTTTT; cdr3_aa: CASSAPSGGLTGTGELFF
j_call: TRBJ2-5; v_call: TRBV28; clone_size: -; d_call: -; cdr3_nt: TGTGCCAGCAGCAACAGCAACCAAGAGACCCAGTACTTC; cdr3_aa: CASSNSNQETQYF
j_call: TRBJ1-6; v_call: TRBV6-5; clone_size: -; d_call: -; cdr3_nt: TGTGCCAGCAGGGGGGGGGCCAATAATTCACCCCTCCACTTT; cdr3_aa: CASRGGANNSPLHF
j_call: TRBJ2-5; v_call: TRBV4-3; clone_size: few; d_call: -; cdr3_nt: TGCGCCAGCAGCCCCGAGGGAGGAGACAATCAAGAGACCCAGTACTTC; cdr3_aa: CASSPEGGDNQETQYF
j_call: TRBJ1-1; v_call: TRBV2; clone_size: -; d_call: TRBD1; cdr3_nt: TGTGCCAGCAGTCCACAGGGGGCGGGTAACACTGAAGCTTTCTTT; cdr3_aa: CASSPQGAGNTEAFF
j_call: TRBJ1-2; v_call: TRBV5-6; clone_size: -; d_call: -; cdr3_nt: TGTGCCAGCCGGCGGGAGGGCAACTATGGCTACACCTTC; cdr3_aa: CASRREGNYGYTF
j_call: TRBJ1-3; v_call: TRBV7-6; clone_size: -; d_call: TRBD1; cdr3_nt: TGTGCCAGCATCAAACTCCAGGGACAGGAAAGCTCTGGAAACACCATATATTTT; cdr3_aa: CASIKLQGQESSGNTIYF
j_call: TRBJ1-1; v_call: TRBV7-2; clone_size: -; d_call: -; cdr3_nt: TGTGCCAGCAGCTTAGCCCCGGTTTCGAACACTGAAGCTTTCTTT; cdr3_aa: CASSLAPVSNTEAFF
j_call: TRBJ1-1; v_call: TRBV18; clone_size: -; d_call: TRBD1; cdr3_nt: TGTGCCAGCTCTACCTACAGAGAAAGGGGGCCCTTCACTGAAGCTTTCTTT; cdr3_aa: CASSTYRERGPFTEAFF
j_call: TRBJ2-3; v_call: TRBV7-2; clone_size: -; d_call: TRBD2; cdr3_nt: TGTGCCAGCAGCCCCCCGGGACTAACGGGAGATACGCAGTATTTT; cdr3_aa: CASSPPGLTGDTQYF
j_call: TRBJ1-1; v_call: TRBV5-6; clone_size: -; d_call: TRBD1; cdr3_nt: TGTGCCAGCAGCATGGGACAGGGGGCGAAGACTGAAGCTTTCTTT; cdr3_aa: CASSMGQGAKTEAFF
j_call: TRBJ2-3; v_call: TRBV7-2; clone_size: -; d_call: TRBD1; cdr3_nt: TGTGCCAGCGGCACAGGGGGCGTGCCAGATACGCAGTATTTT; cdr3_aa: CASGTGGVPDTQYF
j_call: TRBJ2-1; v_call: TRBV5-6; clone_size: -; d_call: -; cdr3_nt: TGTGCCAGCAGCTTGGGTACCTACAATGAGCAGTTCTTC; cdr3_aa: CASSLGTYNEQFF
j_call: TRBJ2-4; v_call: TRBV6-1; clone_size: -; d_call: -; cdr3_nt: TGTGCCAGCAGTGATGGGAGGTTAAACATTCAGTACTTC; cdr3_aa: CASSDGRLNIQYF
j_call: TRBJ1-2; v_call: TRBV30; clone_size: -; d_call: -; cdr3_nt: TGTGCCTGGGCCGACGGTGGGCATGGCTACACCTTC; cdr3_aa: CAWADGGHGYTF
j_call: TRBJ1-2; v_call: TRBV7-9; clone_size: -; d_call: TRBD1; cdr3_nt: TGTGCCAGCAGCTTAGCGCTGGGACAGGGGCATGGCTACACCTTC; cdr3_aa: CASSLALGQGHGYTF
j_call: TRBJ2-7; v_call: TRBV12-5; clone_size: few; d_call: TRBD2; cdr3_nt: TGTGCTAGTGCCGGGACTAGCGGGGTTGGGCAGTACTTC; cdr3_aa: CASAGTSGVGQYF